This T cell receptor (beta chain) was retrieved from a study of blood T cell repertoires in COVID-19. Per the original data handling: Nucleated cell counts were estimated from reference gene primer amplification. Assay: immunoSEQ multiplex PCR; the TCRdb copy retains only in-frame clones and omits some. The D gene and trimming were derived from the DNA, and the V and J assignments and clone size from that table. The data hold under 100,000 clones, with about nine tenths observed a single time. J gave up 6 bases and V 4 bases, and 4 bases lay outside the gene matches. The CDR3 covers 14 residues. The V gene's germline CDR1 is KGHDR and CDR2 SFDVKD. This clone was seen once.

Sequencing used peripheral blood. The V and J genes are TRBV24-1 and TRBJ1-2; 10 bases align to TRBD1. The receptor was isolated from a man aged 55 to 70 with COVID-19, enrolled during active disease. CDR3 in amino acids: CATSEGTGADGYTF. In DNA, the CDR3 is TGTGCCACCAGTGAAGGGACAGGGGCGGATGGCTACACCTTC.